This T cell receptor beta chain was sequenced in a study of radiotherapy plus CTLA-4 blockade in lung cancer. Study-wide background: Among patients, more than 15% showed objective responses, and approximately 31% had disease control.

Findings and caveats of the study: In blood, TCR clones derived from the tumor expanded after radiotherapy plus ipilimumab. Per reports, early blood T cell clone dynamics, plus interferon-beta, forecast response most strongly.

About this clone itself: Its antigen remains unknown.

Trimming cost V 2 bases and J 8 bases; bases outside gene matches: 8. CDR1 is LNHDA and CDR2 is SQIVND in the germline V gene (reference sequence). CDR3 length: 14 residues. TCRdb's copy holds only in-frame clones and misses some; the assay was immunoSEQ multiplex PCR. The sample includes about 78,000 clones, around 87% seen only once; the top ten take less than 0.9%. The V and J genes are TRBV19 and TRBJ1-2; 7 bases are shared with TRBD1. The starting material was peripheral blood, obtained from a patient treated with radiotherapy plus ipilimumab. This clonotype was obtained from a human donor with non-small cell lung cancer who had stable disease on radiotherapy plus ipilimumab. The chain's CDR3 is CASSITGVQRGYTF. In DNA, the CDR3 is TGTGCCAGTAGTATAACAGGGGTTCAAAGGGGCTACACCTTC.